This T cell receptor (beta chain) derives from a study of T cell repertoires in cytomegalovirus infection. In the study overall: In the study, CMV epitopes included recently identified HLA-C-restricted and well-studied HLA-B-restricted ones.

Note on this clonotype: Its specificity is not known.

The CDR3 extends over 16 amino acids. Trimming took off 5 bases at V and 0 bases at J, with 13 bases between the two ends. TCRdb re-called the reads through MiXCR, storing one row per CDR3 protein. Of more than 250,000 distinct CDR3 sequences listed, approximately 25% are singletons. The source was cultured PBMCs, collected from culture after CMV antigen stimulation. The TCR originated in a human donor in good health (CMV status not recorded). Some clones in this sample may be carry-over from other donors' samples. The chain couples TRBV12-3 or TRBV12-4 to TRBJ2-2; tentatively, D is TRBD2 (6 bases). The CDR3 sequence is CASSRSAGSNTGELFF. CDR3 coding DNA: TGTGCCAGCAGTCGGTCAGCGGGTTCGAACACCGGGGAGCTGTTTTTT.